The source of this T cell receptor (beta chain) is a study of blood T cell repertoires in COVID-19. Study-level background: Sites across the United States, Italy and Spain contributed samples from acute and convalescent COVID-19.

This table comes from immunoSEQ multiplex PCR, and its TCRdb copy is limited to in-frame clones, with some not included. The sample yields 160,000 or so clones, roughly 90% seen once. Trimming removed 5 bases from V and 5 bases from J, with 10 bases in between. Germline loops: CDR1 SGHVS, CDR2 FNYEAQ. The CDR3 has 12 residues. The clonotype was recovered from a man in his 60s with acute or convalescent COVID-19. The chain links TRBV7-6 to TRBJ2-7; D is possibly TRBD1 (6 bases). The sample was peripheral blood. CDR3 amino acids: CASSPTGNEQYF. The CDR3 DNA follows: TGTGCCAGCAGCCCAACAGGGAACGAGCAGTACTTC.